This entry lists 21 T cell receptor beta chains sequenced from one sample in a study of cytotoxic CD8 clonotypes in ibrutinib-treated CLL. The method was immunoSEQ multiplex PCR; TCRdb's version includes in-frame clones alone and lacks a portion of them. This table holds tens of thousands of clones, roughly 69% found once. The starting material was PBMCs, obtained after 24 months of ibrutinib treatment. These receptors all stem from a human donor with chronic lymphocytic leukemia.

The genes are TRBV4-3 and TRBJ1-3; perhaps TRBD1 as D (5 bases). There are 15 residues in the CDR3. Trimming cost V 3 bases and J 4 bases, with 13 bases left between them. The germline gives CDR1 LGHNA, CDR2 YSLEER. CDR3 bases: TGCGCCAGCAGCCACCCTCGAGGGGTAGGAAACACCATATATTTT. This gives the protein CASSHPRGVGNTIYF.

The rearrangement joins TRBV25-1 to TRBJ2-3; 9 nucleotides match TRBD2. CDR1 MGHDK and CDR2 SYGVNS come from the germline V gene. The CDR3 length is 16 residues. Trimming took 4 bases from V and 4 from J; bases not matched to a gene: 9. The CDR3 coding sequence is TGTGCCAGCAGTGGAACCAGAAGCGGGGGGTCAGATACGCAGTATTTT. Its protein product is CASSGTRSGGSDTQYF.

The J gene is TRBJ1-1, the V gene TRBV6-7; 9 positions match TRBD1. TRBV6-7 counts as an open reading frame of uncertain function. V was clipped by 5 bases and J by 3 bases; unmatched bases: 13. This CDR3 region has 17 residues. CDR3 in amino acids: CASSARAWDREDTEAFF. The CDR3 nucleotides read TGTGCCAGCAGTGCGCGCGCCTGGGACAGGGAGGACACTGAAGCTTTCTTT.

V gene TRBV11-3 combines with J gene TRBJ2-5, with 8 bases aligning to TRBD1. The germline gives CDR1 SGHNT, CDR2 YENEEA. V gave up 5 bases and J gave up 1 base; unmatched junction bases: 6. This CDR3 is built from 15 residues. This chain's CDR3 is CASSPRTGPQETQYF. CDR3 sequence (DNA): TGTGCCAGCAGCCCCAGGACAGGGCCCCAAGAGACCCAGTACTTC.

J is TRBJ2-1 and V is TRBV7-2, with TRBD2 matching over 11 bases. There are 15 residues in the CDR3. CDR1 and CDR2 from the germline V gene are SGHTA and FQGNSA. With 6 bases clipped from V and 7 bases from J, the junction kept 8 bases outside the gene matches. The CDR3 loop reads CASRRPSGGTNEQFF. Here the CDR3 DNA reads TGTGCCAGCAGGCGCCCTAGCGGGGGGACGAATGAGCAGTTCTTC.

The gene calls are TRBV9 and TRBJ2-3, with a possible D match to TRBD2 (7 bases). Looked up from germline, CDR1 is SGDLS and CDR2 is YYNGEE. Deletions cut 4 bases from V and 3 bases from J, with 15 bases between. The CDR3 length is 15 residues. CDR3 nucleotide sequence: TGTGCCAGCAGCCCGAGAGGGGGGGAGACAGATACGCAGTATTTT. Its protein is CASSPRGGETDTQYF.

This clone was observed a few times. This specimen includes other DNA sequences encoding the same CDR3. This chain links TRBV19 with TRBJ2-7, with 9 nucleotides matching TRBD1. This CDR3 region has 14 residues. V lost 7 bases to trimming and J lost 4 bases; unmatched junction nucleotides: 8. CDR1 is LNHDA and CDR2 is SQIVND in the germline V gene (reference sequence). CDR3 amino acids: CASTPTGGIYEQYF. CDR3 nucleotides: TGTGCCAGTACCCCGACAGGGGGGATTTACGAGCAGTACTTC.

This clone was detected a few times. The CDR3 coding sequence is TGTGCCAGCAGTTACTCGAGCATCTATGGCTACACCTTC. Protein product: CASSYSSIYGYTF. The V and J genes are TRBV6-5 and TRBJ1-2; D gene unclear. Germline V gene sequence: CDR1 MNHEY, CDR2 SVGAGI. The CDR3 spans 13 residues. V was shortened by 0 bases and J by 4 bases, with 6 bases between the two germline ends.

In this sample, this clone turned up a few times. This chain joins TRBV30 and TRBJ1-2; D perhaps matches TRBD1 (5 bases). This CDR3 has 12 amino acids. Trimming shortened V by 0 bases and J by 7 bases, and 9 bases separated the two germline ends. CDR1 and CDR2 (germline): GTSNPN, SVGIG (reference sequence). Here the CDR3 reads CAWSVGRGGYTF. CDR3 DNA: TGTGCCTGGAGTGTAGGGAGGGGTGGCTACACCTTC.

The chain recombines TRBV7-6 with TRBJ2-1; D remains ambiguous. Looked up from germline, CDR1 is SGHVS and CDR2 is FNYEAQ. Trimming stripped 1 base from V and 6 bases from J, with 10 bases between. The CDR3 is 14 residues long. DNA for the CDR3: TGTGCCAGCAGCTTAGTCGCCCCAGTCAATGAGCAGTTCTTC. Protein: CASSLVAPVNEQFF.

This clone was counted once. The rearrangement uses TRBV28 and TRBJ1-2; TRBD1 is a possible D gene (5 bases). Germline V gene lookup returns CDR1 MDHEN and CDR2 SYDVKM. CDR3 length: 14 amino acids. V shed 6 bases and J shed 4 bases, with 15 bases lying between them. The chain's CDR3 is CASSQMGEVYGYTF. The CDR3 DNA reads as TGTGCCAGCAGCCAAATGGGGGAGGTCTATGGCTACACCTTC.

The table lists this clone with a few counts. This chain links TRBV6-5 with TRBJ2-1, with 8 bases lining up with TRBD2. This CDR3 contains 15 residues. The V gene end was trimmed by 6 bases and the J gene end by 7 bases; junction bases not matched to a gene: 11. Germline CDR1 is MNHEY and CDR2 is SVGAGI. DNA of the CDR3: TGTGCCAGCAGGCTTGGGGGCGGGGGGTTGAATGAGCAGTTCTTC. This translates into CASRLGGGGLNEQFF.

The CDR3, as DNA: TGTGCCAGCTCTACGGCCGGGAAAGTAACCGGGGAGCTGTTTTTT. It yields the protein CASSTAGKVTGELFF. The chain combines TRBV18 with TRBJ2-2, with D possibly being TRBD2 (5 bases). The CDR3 covers 15 residues. The germline CDR1 and CDR2 sequences are KGHSH and LQKENI. The ends were cut back, 6 bases at V and 5 bases at J, with 16 bases in the middle.

The chain recombines TRBV6-5 with TRBJ1-4; 7 bases map to TRBD1. The CDR3 runs to 15 residues. V lost 5 bases to trimming and J lost 3 bases; unmatched junction nucleotides: 6. From germline, CDR1 is MNHEY and CDR2 SVGAGI. The CDR3 sequence is CASSDYRGSNEKLFF. The CDR3 DNA follows: TGTGCCAGCAGTGACTACAGGGGTTCTAATGAAAAACTGTTTTTT.

Only one count was recorded for this clone. V usage is TRBV18 and J usage is TRBJ2-6; 7 positions agree with TRBD1. Trimming cost V 3 bases and J 0 bases; bases outside gene matches: 5. Germline V gene sequence: CDR1 KGHSH, CDR2 LQKENI. The CDR3 consists of 17 residues. Here the CDR3 DNA reads TGTGCCAGCTCACCCGGACAGGTTAGCTCTGGGGCCAACGTCCTGACTTTC. Translating gives CASSPGQVSSGANVLTF.

This sequence joins TRBV5-5 and TRBJ1-5; no definite D call. The CDR3 extends over 14 amino acids. The ends were cut back, 5 bases at V and 0 bases at J, with 9 bases in the middle. The germline gives CDR1 SGHKS, CDR2 YYEKEE (reference sequence). The CDR3 protein is CASSHTSSNQPQHF. In DNA, the CDR3 is TGTGCCAGCAGTCACACGAGTAGCAATCAGCCCCAGCATTTT.

This sequence joins TRBV6-5 and TRBJ1-2; D remains ambiguous. There are 15 residues in the CDR3. The V gene lost 3 bases and the J gene lost 8 bases, with 19 bases spanning the gap. From germline, CDR1 is MNHEY and CDR2 SVGAGI. The CDR3 region has the DNA TGTGCCAGCAGTTATCTCGCGGACTCTCCAGAGGGCTACACCTTC. Translation: CASSYLADSPEGYTF.

With respect to this clone: The junction differs from germline at one of its ends, possibly a read error. This rearrangement joins TRBV7-2 to TRBJ2-5; no clear D. The CDR3 loop spans 14 amino acids. Germline CDR1 is SGHTA and CDR2 is FQGNSA. The CDR3 coding sequence is TGTGCCAGCAGCTTATCAGTATTCGGCGATCTCGGAGACTTC. It translates to CASSLSVFGDLGDF.

This clone was detected a few times. This chain joins TRBV6-1 and TRBJ1-2; tentative D call: TRBD1 (6 bases). Trimming removed 7 bases at V and 9 bases at J, with 15 bases between. CDR1 and CDR2 from the germline V gene are MNHNS and SASEGT. This CDR3 region has 12 residues. This CDR3 is CASKQGIYSYTF. In DNA, the CDR3 is TGTGCCAGCAAACAGGGAATATATAGCTACACCTTC.

This clone came up a few times. V gene TRBV6-6 combines with J gene TRBJ1-5; D ambiguous. CDR1 and CDR2 (germline): MNHNY, SVGAGI (reference sequence). The CDR3 has 14 amino acids. Trimming took 0 bases from V and 4 from J, leaving 7 bases between them. The CDR3 protein is CASSYSSGNQPQHF. The CDR3 region has the DNA TGTGCCAGCAGTTACTCATCAGGAAATCAGCCCCAGCATTTT.

The chain's CDR3 is CASSFGTRNNEQFF. In nucleotides, the CDR3 is TGTGCCAGCAGCTTTGGGACACGTAACAATGAGCAGTTCTTC. The rearrangement uses TRBV11-2 and TRBJ2-1; D may be TRBD1 (6 bases). Germline lookup yields CDR1 SGHAT and CDR2 FQNNGV. Between the trimmed V and J ends, which lost 3 bases and 5 bases, there was a span of 11 bases. This CDR3 comprises 14 residues.